The sequence of this TCR beta chain was determined in a study of OX40 agonist ivuxolimab in advanced cancers. The germline V gene has CDR1 MNHEY and CDR2 SMNVEV (reference sequence). Trimming took off 3 bases at V and 0 bases at J, with 9 bases between the two ends. The CDR3 totals 15 residues. The data were produced by immunoSEQ multiplex PCR, yet TCRdb's version contains in-frame clones alone and is incomplete. The repertoire consists of tens of thousands of clones, with approximately 90% occurring once and the leading ten covering around 0.3%. The V gene is TRBV27, the J gene TRBJ1-5, with D perhaps matching TRBD1 (6 bases). The receptor's source is an adult with an advanced solid tumor such as melanoma, head and neck, liver or kidney cancer. The source was CD4+ or CD8+ T cells sorted from blood, collected in a trial of the OX40 agonist ivuxolimab. CDR3 nucleotide sequence: TGTGCCAGCAGTTTCACAGGGATTAGCAATCAGCCCCAGCATTTT. This codes for CASSFTGISNQPQHF.